These 30 T cell receptor beta chains originate from one sample sequenced in a study of identical twins. TCRdb redid the calling of the 5' RACE reads with MiXCR, one entry per CDR3 protein. The sample comprises under 350,000 distinct CDR3 sequences, less than 9.5% of which are singletons, and roughly 7% rests with the top ten. Separately, the same data were catalogued under a study of yellow fever vaccine responses in identical twins.

Sequencing was performed on CD8+ T cells sorted from blood. The receptors were gathered from a woman aged 18 to 35 in good health.

This clonotype was counted only a few times. V and J are TRBV7-9 and TRBJ1-4; the D is unclear. Trimming stripped 1 base from V and 6 bases from J, with 6 bases between. CDR3 size: 13 residues. Germline CDR1 reads SEHNR; CDR2 reads FQNEAQ (reference sequence). The CDR3 DNA is TGTGCCAGCAGCTTAGGTGCAGATGAAAAACTGTTTTTT. It encodes CASSLGADEKLFF.

This clonotype came up a few times. The rearrangement links TRBV6-2 or TRBV6-3 to TRBJ2-7; D gene uncertain. With 4 bases removed from V and 6 bases from J, the gap between germline ends came to 13 bases. The CDR3 spans 13 residues. Per germline, CDR1 MNHEY and CDR2 SVGEGT. The CDR3 spells CASSSLTTGEQYF. As DNA, the CDR3 is TGTGCCAGCAGTTCCCTCACTACGGGCGAGCAGTACTTC.

This clonotype came up many times. The V and J genes are TRBV5-6 and TRBJ2-5; TRBD2 might be the D (6 bases). Germline V gives CDR1 SGHDT, CDR2 YYEEEE. V was pared by 3 bases and J by 4 bases, with 13 bases between. The CDR3 totals 14 residues. Here the CDR3 DNA reads TGTGCCAGCAGCTCGCAGGAGGAGGGAGAGACCCAGTACTTC. Translated, it gives CASSSQEEGETQYF.

J is TRBJ2-7 and V is TRBV4-3; no firm D call. The germline V gene encodes CDR1 LGHNA and CDR2 YSLEER. The CDR3 loop spans 15 amino acids. Trimming pared 0 bases from V and 0 bases from J, leaving 9 bases between. The CDR3 protein is CASSQDFESSYEQYF. In DNA form, the CDR3 reads TGCGCCAGCAGCCAAGATTTTGAAAGCTCCTACGAGCAGTACTTC.

In this sample, this clonotype turned up many times. The V and J genes are TRBV12-3 or TRBV12-4 and TRBJ2-1, with TRBD2 matching 8 bases. The CDR3 sequence is 15 residues long. V lost 5 bases, J lost 8 bases, and 11 bases stayed unmatched. The CDR3 spells CASSDEPGGAYEQFF. The CDR3 bases are TGTGCCAGCAGTGATGAACCCGGGGGGGCCTATGAGCAGTTCTTC.

This clonotype appeared many times. This sequence joins TRBV20-1 and TRBJ2-2; 9 bases agree with TRBD2. This CDR3 is built from 17 residues. V dropped 0 bases and J dropped 4; count of bases not matched to a gene: 9. Per the germline V gene, CDR1 is DFQATT and CDR2 is SNEGSKA (reference sequence). The CDR3 protein is CSARDPGLAEITGELFF. CDR3 DNA: TGCAGTGCTAGAGACCCGGGACTAGCAGAAATCACCGGGGAGCTGTTTTTT.

V usage is TRBV11-2 and J usage is TRBJ2-3; the match to TRBD1 covers 7 bases. CDR1 and CDR2 (germline): SGHAT, FQNNGV. The CDR3 has 19 amino acids. After removal of 3 bases from V and 2 bases from J, the junction contained 17 bases not matched to a gene. CDR3 in amino acids: CASSFVVSPPTGTTDTQYF. The CDR3, as DNA: TGTGCCAGCAGCTTTGTTGTCTCTCCGCCGACAGGGACCACAGATACGCAGTATTTT.

This clonotype was picked up many times. The chain carries TRBV6-4 and TRBJ2-6; TRBD1 might be the D (5 bases). The CDR3 has 15 amino acids. Germline V CDR1 and CDR2: MRHNA, SNTAGT. Trimming removed 2 bases from V and 0 bases from J, with 5 bases in between. This chain's CDR3 is CASSDRGSGANVLTF. The CDR3 DNA reads as TGTGCCAGCAGTGACAGGGGCTCTGGGGCCAACGTCCTGACTTTC.

This clonotype was seen repeatedly, ten times or more. The chain joins TRBV5-1 to TRBJ1-2; possible D gene TRBD1, 5 bases. Germline CDR1 and CDR2: SGHRS and YFSETQ. The CDR3 length is 13 residues. Trimming left V 1 base short and J 3 bases short, with 7 bases between. CDR3 sequence: CASSLRGDYGYTF. The CDR3 nucleotides read TGCGCCAGCAGCTTGAGGGGCGACTATGGCTACACCTTC. Full variable domain (missing parts from reference TRBV5-1 and TRBJ1-2): KAGVTQTPRYLIKTRGQQVTLSCSPISGHRSVSWYQQTPGQGLQFLFEYFSETQRNKGNFPGRFSGRQFSNSRSEMNVSTLELGDSALYLCASSLRGDYGYTFGSGTRLTVV.

The chain couples TRBV24-1 to TRBJ2-7; D is unresolved. Germline CDR1 and CDR2: KGHDR and SFDVKD. The ends were cut back, 4 bases at V and 2 bases at J, with 5 bases in the middle. The CDR3 extends over 12 amino acids. DNA for the CDR3: TGTGCCACCAGTGACCTGACCTACGAGCAGTACTTC. Its protein product is CATSDLTYEQYF.

This clonotype was seen repeatedly, ten times or more. The V call is TRBV20-1, the J call TRBJ2-3; D call uncertain. V dropped 5 bases and J dropped 1 base, with 19 bases sitting between them. The germline V gene encodes CDR1 DFQATT and CDR2 SNEGSKA (reference sequence). The CDR3 covers 16 residues. Here the CDR3 reads CSAYLLKTLGTDTQYF. The CDR3 nucleotides are TGCAGTGCTTACCTCCTAAAGACACTCGGCACAGATACGCAGTATTTT.

This clonotype was seen ten or more times. V usage is TRBV5-1 and J usage is TRBJ2-7, with unresolved D. The CDR3 is made up of 15 amino acids. The germline gives CDR1 SGHRS, CDR2 YFSETQ. The V gene lost 0 bases and the J gene lost 4 bases, with 14 bases spanning the gap. CDR3 in amino acids: CASSLGRNTPYEQYF. CDR3 coding DNA: TGCGCCAGCAGCTTGGGGCGGAATACCCCTTACGAGCAGTACTTC.

The chain couples TRBV30 to TRBJ1-3; D ambiguous. Germline assignment: CDR1 GTSNPN and CDR2 SVGIG (reference sequence). The CDR3 has 10 amino acids. V was shortened by 5 bases and J by 3 bases, with 2 bases between the two germline ends. CDR3 DNA: TGTGCCTGGGTTGGAAACACCATATATTTT. It translates to CAWVGNTIYF.

This clonotype was observed many times. The chain is built from TRBV28 and TRBJ2-5; 10 bases fit TRBD2. The germline V gene encodes CDR1 MDHEN and CDR2 SYDVKM. The CDR3 sequence is 18 residues long. With V trimmed by 1 base and J by 1 base, 9 bases remained unmatched. The CDR3 DNA reads TGTGCCAGCAGTTTATCGCCCCTACTAGCGGGGATCCAAGAGACCCAGTACTTC. Its translation is CASSLSPLLAGIQETQYF. Together with reference TRBV28 and TRBJ2-5, the CDR3 gives the full variable domain: DVKVTQSSRYLVKRTGEKVFLECVQDMDHENMFWYRQDPGLGLRLIYFSYDVKMKEKGDIPEGYSVSREKKERFSLILESASTNQTSMYLCASSLSPLLAGIQETQYFGPGTRLLVL.

This chain uses TRBV12-3 or TRBV12-4 with TRBJ1-4, with D possibly TRBD1 on 6 matching bases. Trimming cost V 5 bases and J 8 bases, with 15 bases left between them. The CDR3 runs 14 residues. The CDR3 region is CASSTRGRKEKLFF. CDR3 sequence (DNA): TGTGCCAGCAGTACACGGGGGCGCAAGGAAAAACTGTTTTTT.

This clonotype showed up just a few times. This chain links TRBV4-3 with TRBJ2-3; TRBD2 is a possible D gene (6 bases). CDR3 size: 15 residues. Trimming cost V 0 bases and J 6 bases, with 13 bases left between them. CDR1 is LGHNA and CDR2 is YSLEER in the germline V gene. The CDR3 bases are TGCGCCAGCAGCCAAGAACGGGAGAGTCTGGATACGCAGTATTTT. Its translation is CASSQERESLDTQYF.

This clonotype was observed many times. The chain has TRBV7-2 and TRBJ1-2; D is undetermined. From germline, CDR1 is SGHTA and CDR2 FQGNSA. V was cut by 6 bases and J by 9 bases, with 14 bases left in between. There are 12 residues in the CDR3. Here the CDR3 DNA reads TGTGCCAGCAGTTTCGCAGTTAGCAGCTACACCTTC. Translating it yields CASSFAVSSYTF.

A few counts support this clonotype. V gene TRBV4-2 combines with J gene TRBJ2-7, with 9 positions matching TRBD2. The germline V gene has CDR1 LGHNA and CDR2 YNFKEQ. The CDR3 runs 17 residues. V dropped 0 bases and J dropped 3; count of bases not matched to a gene: 9. CDR3 amino acids: CASSQDGALAGFYEQYF. CDR3 nucleotide sequence: TGTGCCAGCAGCCAAGATGGGGCCCTAGCGGGATTCTACGAGCAGTACTTC.

This clonotype was counted between two and nine times. V and J are TRBV20-1 and TRBJ2-1; 9 positions match TRBD1. The CDR3 totals 16 residues. J lost 4 bases, V lost 1 base, and 8 bases had no gene match. Germline V gene data show CDR1 as DFQATT and CDR2 as SNEGSKA (reference sequence). The CDR3 DNA reads TGCAGTGCTAGAGCTCCGGGACAGGGTCCTTACAATGAGCAGTTCTTC. Translated, it gives CSARAPGQGPYNEQFF.

The chain combines TRBV19 with TRBJ2-1; 9 positions match TRBD2. Germline V gene data show CDR1 as LNHDA and CDR2 as SQIVND (reference sequence). The junction had 8 bases not matched to a gene; V was cut back by 0 bases and J by 2 bases. This CDR3 contains 18 residues. CDR3 DNA: TGTGCCAGTAGTATAGACATCGACGGACTAGCGCCCTACAATGAGCAGTTCTTC. This sequence encodes CASSIDIDGLAPYNEQFF.

This clonotype was counted ten times or more. The genes are TRBV5-1 and TRBJ1-1; D unresolved. The CDR3 is 13 amino acids. Germline CDR1 is SGHRS and CDR2 is YFSETQ. V was trimmed by 2 bases and J by 4 bases, leaving 9 bases between them. The CDR3 is CASSFGEGTEAFF. CDR3 DNA: TGCGCCAGCAGCTTCGGCGAGGGCACTGAAGCTTTCTTT.

This clonotype showed up just a few times. The chain uses TRBV20-1 and TRBJ2-3; maybe TRBD2 (5 bases). V was shortened by 3 bases and J by 4 bases, with 26 bases between the two germline ends. The CDR3 extends over 18 amino acids. Per germline, CDR1 DFQATT and CDR2 SNEGSKA (reference sequence). The CDR3 is CSARDLSPSHTTADTQYF. CDR3 DNA sequence: TGCAGTGCTAGGGACTTAAGCCCTTCACACACAACAGCAGATACGCAGTATTTT.

Turning to this clonotype: The germline gene is not matched at one end of the junction; a read error may be the cause. The chain recombines TRBV6-2 or TRBV6-3 with TRBJ2-5, with 7 bases matching TRBD1. Germline V CDR1 and CDR2: MNHEY, SVGEGT. This CDR3 comprises 14 residues. CDR3 in amino acids: CASSLRWTGDDQCF. The CDR3 DNA reads as TGTGCCAGCAGCTTGAGATGGACAGGTGACGACCAGTGCTTC.

To note about this clonotype: The junction differs from germline at one of its ends, possibly a read error. The chain links TRBV24-1 to TRBJ2-1; 9 bases map to TRBD1. Germline-derived CDR1 and CDR2 are KGHDR and SFDVKD. The CDR3 has 15 amino acids. The CDR3 loop is CAISDLGQGYDEQFF. CDR3 bases: TGTGCCATCAGTGATTTGGGACAGGGTTACGATGAGCAGTTCTTC.

This clonotype was observed a handful of times. The chain uses TRBV7-3 and TRBJ2-5; perhaps TRBD1 as D (5 bases). V was trimmed by 1 base and J by 7 bases, leaving 10 bases between them. CDR1 and CDR2 from the germline V gene are SGHTA and FQGTGA. The CDR3 spans 13 residues. CDR3 sequence (DNA): TGTGCCAGCAGCTTAAGCCAGGGTGGGACCCAGTACTTC. Translation: CASSLSQGGTQYF.

The V and J genes are TRBV4-1 and TRBJ1-2; 7 nucleotides line up with TRBD1. Unmatched junction bases numbered 12, after V lost 1 base and J lost 4 bases. CDR3 length equals 17 residues. The germline V gene has CDR1 MGHRA and CDR2 YSYEKL. As DNA, the CDR3 is TGCGCCAGCAGCCAAGTATTCCCCGGGACAGAGAGCTATGGCTACACCTTC. Its translation is CASSQVFPGTESYGYTF.

This clonotype came up many times. V gene TRBV6-4 combines with J gene TRBJ2-3, with 10 bases lining up with TRBD2. V dropped 2 bases and J dropped 3; count of bases not matched to a gene: 2. The CDR3 has 15 residues. Germline-derived CDR1 and CDR2 are MRHNA and SNTAGT. CDR3: CASSDGSGGTDTQYF. The CDR3 DNA follows: TGTGCCAGCAGTGACGGTAGCGGGGGGACAGATACGCAGTATTTT.

In DNA, the CDR3 is TGTGCCAGCAGCCAAGCTGGATCCTTAGGGGAGCAGTACTTC. Amino acid sequence: CASSQAGSLGEQYF. V usage is TRBV3-1 and J usage is TRBJ2-7; no firm D call. The CDR3 has 14 residues. CDR1 is LGHDT and CDR2 is YNNKEL in the germline V gene (reference sequence). V was trimmed by 1 base and J by 7 bases, leaving 14 bases between them.

There are many counts of this clonotype. The chain is built from TRBV4-1 and TRBJ2-5; D might be TRBD1 or TRBD2, each matching 5 bases. The length of the CDR3 is 13 residues. V lost 0 bases and J 4 bases, leaving 6 bases between the germline ends. Germline CDR1 MGHRA, CDR2 YSYEKL. The DNA of the CDR3 is TGCGCCAGCAGCCAAGATGGGGGAGAGACCCAGTACTTC. This encodes CASSQDGGETQYF.

In its sample, this clonotype was seen a few times. This chain uses TRBV20-1 with TRBJ1-5; D is possibly TRBD1 (5 bases). V was cut by 3 bases and J by 1 base, with 13 bases left in between. Germline V lookup: CDR1 DFQATT, CDR2 SNEGSKA (reference sequence). This CDR3 spans 15 amino acids. The CDR3 DNA reads TGCAGTGCTAGTGTCGACAGTTCAAGCAATCAGCCCCAGCATTTT. Translation: CSASVDSSSNQPQHF.